Following are 5 T cell receptor beta chains from one sample sequenced in a study of blood T cell repertoires in COVID-19. Sequenced by immunoSEQ multiplex PCR; TCRdb stores in-frame clones only, minus some. Of some 530,000 clones listed, 80% to 90% are singletons. Material: peripheral blood. The receptor set was obtained from a human donor in a cohort sampled during active COVID-19.

The sample holds a few counts of this clone. The CDR3 loop reads CASSLERRALETQYF. CDR3 bases: TGTGCCAGCAGCTTAGAGAGGAGGGCCCTAGAGACCCAGTACTTC. This rearrangement joins TRBV7-8 to TRBJ2-5, with D possibly matching TRBD2 (6 bases). Germline V gene lookup returns CDR1 SGHVS and CDR2 FQNEAQ. This CDR3 contains 15 residues. V lost 1 base to trimming and J lost 4 bases, with 13 bases between them.

This clone was counted once. This sequence joins TRBV30 and TRBJ2-7; 7 bases align to TRBD2. The junction had 2 bases not matched to a gene; V was cut back by 4 bases and J by 2 bases. The CDR3 spans 12 residues. Germline V gives CDR1 GTSNPN, CDR2 SVGIG (reference sequence). The CDR3 region has the DNA TGTGCCTGGACTAGCGGAGCCTACGAGCAGTACTTC. Translated: CAWTSGAYEQYF.

This clone was counted a single time. This sequence joins TRBV20-1 and TRBJ1-2, with D tentatively TRBD1 (6 bases). V dropped 3 bases and J dropped 5 bases, with 16 bases sitting between them. In germline, CDR1 is DFQATT, CDR2 SNEGSKA (reference sequence). CDR3 length: 14 residues. CDR3 nucleotide sequence: TGCAGTGCTAGTGTACCCGGGACAAGTTATGGCTACACCTTC. Encoded protein: CSASVPGTSYGYTF.

This chain connects TRBV29-1 to TRBJ1-4; TRBD1 matches 7 bases. This CDR3 contains 14 residues. Looked up from germline, CDR1 is SQVTM and CDR2 is ANQGSEA. Losses at the gene ends were 6 bases for V and 2 bases for J; bases not matched to a gene: 6. CDR3 residues: CSVAQGGTNEKLFF. The DNA of the CDR3 is TGCAGCGTGGCCCAGGGGGGCACTAATGAAAAACTGTTTTTT.

The gene calls are TRBV25-1 and TRBJ2-1; D is perhaps TRBD2 (6 bases). CDR3 length: 14 amino acids. Deletions cut 7 bases from V and 5 bases from J, with 15 bases between. Germline CDR1 is MGHDK and CDR2 is SYGVNS. The CDR3, as DNA: TGTGCCAGCAACCCGGCGGGACGCAACAATGAGCAGTTCTTC. This sequence encodes CASNPAGRNNEQFF.